This T cell receptor (beta chain) stems from a study of T cell responses to AZD1222 COVID-19 vaccine. Profiled with immunoSEQ multiplex PCR; TCRdb holds only in-frame clones, not every one. Of 75,000 to 90,000 clones in the sample, approximately 85% were seen once. This CDR3 has 16 amino acids. CDR1 is MNHEY and CDR2 is SVGAGI in the germline V gene. The V gene end was trimmed by 2 bases and the J gene end by 6 bases; junction bases not matched to a gene: 4. The TCR was taken from an adult who received the AZD1222 COVID-19 vaccine. This material consisted of peripheral blood, taken 28 days after the second AZD1222 dose. The V gene is TRBV6-5, the J gene TRBJ2-1; 13 bases map to TRBD2. This chain's CDR3 is CASSYLGTSGINEQFF. CDR3 DNA sequence: TGTGCCAGCAGTTACCTCGGGACTAGCGGGATCAATGAGCAGTTCTTC.